This T cell receptor (beta chain) was captured in a study of blood T cell repertoires in COVID-19. Authors' analysis steps: Amplification with reference gene primers provided the estimates of nucleated cell counts. Some clones are missing from TCRdb's copy, which holds only in-frame ones; the method was immunoSEQ multiplex PCR. V and J calls and clone size are copied from that table; D and trimming were computed from the DNA. The repertoire holds 150,000 to 160,000 clones, with 80% as singletons. The CDR3 consists of 15 residues. V shed 0 bases, J shed 7 bases, and the junction held 6 bases outside the gene matches. Germline loops: CDR1 SGHRS, CDR2 YFSETQ. This clone was recorded once.

The J gene is TRBJ2-1, the V gene TRBV5-1; 8 positions match TRBD1. Sequenced sample: peripheral blood. The source of this sequence is a man aged 55 to 69 with acute or convalescent COVID-19. As DNA, the CDR3 is TGCGCCAGCAGCTTGGATGGACAGGGCGAGAATGAGCAGTTCTTC. It encodes CASSLDGQGENEQFF.